The present entry profiles one T cell receptor beta chain with its context. Each participant's cohort was designated according to participant-reported clinical history. V shed 2 bases and J shed 3 bases, with 10 bases lying between them. The CDR3 contains 15 residues. Germline V gene sequence: CDR1 MNHEY, CDR2 SVGAGI. The sample comes from a study of blood T cell repertoires in COVID-19. In the study overall: Researchers got acute and convalescent COVID-19 samples from the United States, Italy and Spain. PBMCs, B-cell-depleted T cells, or T cells provided the cDNA or gDNA that made up the material.

The method was immunoSEQ multiplex PCR; TCRdb's version includes in-frame clones alone and lacks a portion of them. This sample carries about 240,000 clones, approximately 86% of them seen once, and the ten largest clones take approximately 2.8%. The sequence came from a woman in her twenties or thirties with acute COVID-19. V gene TRBV6-5 combines with J gene TRBJ1-4; D gene uncertain. Source material: PBMCs or T cells enriched from blood (not recorded which). This CDR3 reads CASSYGGIANEKLFF. The CDR3 bases are TGTGCCAGCAGTTACGGCGGGATTGCTAATGAAAAACTGTTTTTT.